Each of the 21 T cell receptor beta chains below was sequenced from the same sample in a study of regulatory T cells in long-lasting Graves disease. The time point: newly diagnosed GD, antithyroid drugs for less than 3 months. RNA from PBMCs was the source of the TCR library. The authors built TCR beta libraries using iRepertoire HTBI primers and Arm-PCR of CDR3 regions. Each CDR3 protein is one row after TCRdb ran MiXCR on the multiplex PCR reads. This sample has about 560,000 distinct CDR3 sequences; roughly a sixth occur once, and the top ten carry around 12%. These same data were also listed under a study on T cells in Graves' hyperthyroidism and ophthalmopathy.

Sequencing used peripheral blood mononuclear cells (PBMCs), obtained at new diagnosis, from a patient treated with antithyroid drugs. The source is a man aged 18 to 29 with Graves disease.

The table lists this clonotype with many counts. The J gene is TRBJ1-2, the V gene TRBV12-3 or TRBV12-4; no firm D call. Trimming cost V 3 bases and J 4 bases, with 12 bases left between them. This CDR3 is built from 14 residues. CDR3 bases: TGTGCCAGCAGTTTTGTGGGGATACCCTATGGCTACACCTTC. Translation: CASSFVGIPYGYTF.

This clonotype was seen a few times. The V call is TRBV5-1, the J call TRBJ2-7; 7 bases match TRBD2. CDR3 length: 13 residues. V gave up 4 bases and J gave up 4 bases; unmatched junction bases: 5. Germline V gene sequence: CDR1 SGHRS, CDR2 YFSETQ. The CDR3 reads CASSPSGNYEQYF. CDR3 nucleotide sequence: TGCGCCAGCAGCCCCAGCGGGAATTACGAGCAGTACTTC. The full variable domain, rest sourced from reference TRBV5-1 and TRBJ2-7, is KAGVTQTPRYLIKTRGQQVTLSCSPISGHRSVSWYQQTPGQGLQFLFEYFSETQRNKGNFPGRFSGRQFSNSRSEMNVSTLELGDSALYLCASSPSGNYEQYFGPGTRLTVT.

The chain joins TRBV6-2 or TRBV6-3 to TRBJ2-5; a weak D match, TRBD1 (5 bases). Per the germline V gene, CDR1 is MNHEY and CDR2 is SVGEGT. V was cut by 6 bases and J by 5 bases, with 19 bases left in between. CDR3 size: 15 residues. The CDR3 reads CASRNDPTVSETQYF. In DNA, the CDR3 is TGTGCCAGCAGAAACGACCCGACAGTTTCGGAGACCCAGTACTTC.

The CDR3 sequence is CASSSLMGQLMNTEAFF. The CDR3 bases are TGTGCCAGCAGTTCCCTAATGGGACAGCTCATGAACACTGAAGCTTTCTTT. V usage is TRBV6-2 or TRBV6-3 and J usage is TRBJ1-1; TRBD1 agrees at 7 bases. Germline-derived CDR1 and CDR2 are MNHEY and SVGEGT. With V trimmed by 4 bases and J by 0 bases, 11 bases remained unmatched. There are 17 residues in the CDR3.

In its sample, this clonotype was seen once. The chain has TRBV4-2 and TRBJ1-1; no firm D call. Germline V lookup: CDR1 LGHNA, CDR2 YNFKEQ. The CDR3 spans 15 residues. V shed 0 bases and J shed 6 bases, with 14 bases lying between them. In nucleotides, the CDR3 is TGTGCCAGCAGCCAAGATAGGCGGCATATGCCTGAAGCTTTCTTT. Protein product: CASSQDRRHMPEAFF.

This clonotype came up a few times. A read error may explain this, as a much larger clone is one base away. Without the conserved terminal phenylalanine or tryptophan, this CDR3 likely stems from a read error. The chain's CDR3 is CASSLPGIPLEQFL. CDR3 coding DNA: TGTGCCAGCAGCTTACCAGGGATTCCCCTTGAGCAGTTCCTC. This chain uses TRBV11-1 with TRBJ2-1, with a weak D call TRBD1 (5 bases). CDR3 length: 14 amino acids. From germline, CDR1 is SGHAT and CDR2 FQDESV (reference sequence). Trimming removed 2 bases at V and 9 bases at J, with 14 bases between.

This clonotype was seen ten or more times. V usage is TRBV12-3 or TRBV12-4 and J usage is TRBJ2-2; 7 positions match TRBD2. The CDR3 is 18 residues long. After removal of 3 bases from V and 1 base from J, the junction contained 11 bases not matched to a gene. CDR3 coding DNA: TGTGCCAGCAGTTTTGTCATCTGGCGGGAGAAGAACACCGGGGAGCTGTTTTTT. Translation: CASSFVIWREKNTGELFF.

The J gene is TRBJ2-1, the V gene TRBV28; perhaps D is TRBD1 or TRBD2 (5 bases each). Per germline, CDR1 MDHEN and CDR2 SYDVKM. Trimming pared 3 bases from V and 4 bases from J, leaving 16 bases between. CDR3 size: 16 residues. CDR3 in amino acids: CASSLTAVGSYNEQFF. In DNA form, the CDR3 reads TGTGCCAGCAGTTTGACAGCGGTGGGCTCTTACAATGAGCAGTTCTTC.

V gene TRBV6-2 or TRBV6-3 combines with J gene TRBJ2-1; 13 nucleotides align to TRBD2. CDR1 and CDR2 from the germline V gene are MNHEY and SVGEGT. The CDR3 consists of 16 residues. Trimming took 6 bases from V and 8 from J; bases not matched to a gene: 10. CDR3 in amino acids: CASRQGTSGVLDEQFF. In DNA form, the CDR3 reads TGTGCCAGCAGACAAGGGACTAGCGGGGTTTTGGATGAGCAGTTCTTC.

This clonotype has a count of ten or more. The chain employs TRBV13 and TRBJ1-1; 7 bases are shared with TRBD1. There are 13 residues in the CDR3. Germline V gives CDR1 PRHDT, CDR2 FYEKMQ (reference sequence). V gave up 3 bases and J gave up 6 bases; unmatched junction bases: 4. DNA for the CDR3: TGTGCCAGCAGCTTGACAGGGATCCCTGAAGCTTTCTTT. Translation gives CASSLTGIPEAFF. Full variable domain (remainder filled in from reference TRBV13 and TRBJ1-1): AAGVIQSPRHLIKEKRETATLKCYPIPRHDTVYWYQQGPGQDPQFLISFYEKMQSDKGSIPDRFSAQQFSDYHSELNMSSLELGDSALYFCASSLTGIPEAFFGQGTRLTVV.

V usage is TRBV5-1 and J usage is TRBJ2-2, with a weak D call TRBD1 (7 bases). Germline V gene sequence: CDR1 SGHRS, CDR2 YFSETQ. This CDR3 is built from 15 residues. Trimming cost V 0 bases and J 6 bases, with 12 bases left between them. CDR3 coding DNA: TGCGCCAGCAGCTTGGTGGAGGGGGCCGCCGGGGAGCTGTTTTTT. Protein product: CASSLVEGAAGELFF.

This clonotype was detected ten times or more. The CDR3 region is CASSPRANYGYTF. The CDR3 DNA sequence: TGTGCCAGCAGCCCGCGGGCTAACTATGGCTACACCTTC. The chain is built from TRBV3-1 and TRBJ1-2, with unresolved D. Trimming left V 4 bases short and J 0 bases short, with 6 bases between. In germline, CDR1 is LGHDT, CDR2 YNNKEL (reference sequence). The CDR3 consists of 13 residues.

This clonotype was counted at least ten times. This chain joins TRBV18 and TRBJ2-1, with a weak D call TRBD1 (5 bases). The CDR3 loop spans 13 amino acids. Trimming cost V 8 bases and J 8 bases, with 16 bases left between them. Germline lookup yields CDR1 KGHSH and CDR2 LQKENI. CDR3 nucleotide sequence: TGTGCCAGCGCCCAGGGAATTGGGGATGAGCAGTTCTTC. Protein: CASAQGIGDEQFF.

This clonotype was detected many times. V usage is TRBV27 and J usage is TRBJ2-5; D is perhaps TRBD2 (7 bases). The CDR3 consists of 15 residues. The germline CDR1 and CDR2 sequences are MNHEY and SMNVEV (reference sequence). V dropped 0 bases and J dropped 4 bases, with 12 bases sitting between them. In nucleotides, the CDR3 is TGTGCCAGCAGTTTATCAGGGGGGGGAGGAGAGACCCAGTACTTC. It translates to CASSLSGGGGETQYF.

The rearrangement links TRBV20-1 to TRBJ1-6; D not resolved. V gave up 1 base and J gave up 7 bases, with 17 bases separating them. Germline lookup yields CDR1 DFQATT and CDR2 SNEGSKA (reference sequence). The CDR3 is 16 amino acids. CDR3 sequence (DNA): TGCAGTGCTAGAGTTGGGCCCGAACAAAGAAATTCACCCCTCCACTTT. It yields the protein CSARVGPEQRNSPLHF.

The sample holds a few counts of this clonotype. This chain's CDR3 is CASSHSGSGDTQYF. In DNA form, the CDR3 reads TGCGCCAGCAGCCATTCCGGGAGTGGAGATACGCAGTATTTT. V is TRBV4-1 and J is TRBJ2-3; tentative D call: TRBD2 (6 bases). V lost 3 bases, J lost 5 bases, and 12 bases lay in between. CDR3 length equals 14 residues. Germline CDR1 MGHRA, CDR2 YSYEKL.

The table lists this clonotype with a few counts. In DNA, the CDR3 is TGCAGTGCTAGCGGCGGCAACACCGGGGAGCTGTTTTTT. Its translation is CSASGGNTGELFF. V usage is TRBV20-1 and J usage is TRBJ2-2, with D unclear. Trimming removed 3 bases at V and 2 bases at J, with 7 bases between. The CDR3 extends over 13 amino acids. Germline V gene sequence: CDR1 DFQATT, CDR2 SNEGSKA (reference sequence).

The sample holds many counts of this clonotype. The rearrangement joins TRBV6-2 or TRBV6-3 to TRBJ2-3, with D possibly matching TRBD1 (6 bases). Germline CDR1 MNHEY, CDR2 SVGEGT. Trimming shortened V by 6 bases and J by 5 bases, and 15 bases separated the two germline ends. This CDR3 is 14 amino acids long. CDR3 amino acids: CASREGQGRDTQYF. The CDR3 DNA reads TGTGCCAGCAGGGAAGGGCAGGGGAGAGATACGCAGTATTTT.

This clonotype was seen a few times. In DNA form, the CDR3 reads TGTGCCAGCAGCCAAGGTCCCGGGACTGACCCTTATGAGCAGTTCTTC. It encodes CASSQGPGTDPYEQFF. The rearrangement uses TRBV14 and TRBJ2-1; TRBD2 might be the D (6 bases). Looked up from germline, CDR1 is SGHDN and CDR2 is FVKESK. The germline V and J ends were trimmed by 1 base and 8 bases, with 18 bases remaining between them. CDR3 length: 16 residues.

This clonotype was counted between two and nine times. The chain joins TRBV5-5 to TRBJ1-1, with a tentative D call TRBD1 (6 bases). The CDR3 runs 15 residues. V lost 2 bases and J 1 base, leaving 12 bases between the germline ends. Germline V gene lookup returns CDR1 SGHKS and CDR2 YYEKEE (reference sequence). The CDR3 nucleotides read TGTGCCAGCAGCTTACACAGGGCGGAGAACACTGAAGCTTTCTTT. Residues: CASSLHRAENTEAFF.

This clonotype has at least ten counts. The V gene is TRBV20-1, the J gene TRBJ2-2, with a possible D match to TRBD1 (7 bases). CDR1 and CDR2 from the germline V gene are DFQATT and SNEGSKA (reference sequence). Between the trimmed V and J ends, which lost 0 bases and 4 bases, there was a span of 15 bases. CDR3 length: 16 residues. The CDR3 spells CSARDGRQGGTGELFF. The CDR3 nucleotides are TGCAGTGCTAGAGATGGGAGACAGGGAGGCACCGGGGAGCTGTTTTTT.